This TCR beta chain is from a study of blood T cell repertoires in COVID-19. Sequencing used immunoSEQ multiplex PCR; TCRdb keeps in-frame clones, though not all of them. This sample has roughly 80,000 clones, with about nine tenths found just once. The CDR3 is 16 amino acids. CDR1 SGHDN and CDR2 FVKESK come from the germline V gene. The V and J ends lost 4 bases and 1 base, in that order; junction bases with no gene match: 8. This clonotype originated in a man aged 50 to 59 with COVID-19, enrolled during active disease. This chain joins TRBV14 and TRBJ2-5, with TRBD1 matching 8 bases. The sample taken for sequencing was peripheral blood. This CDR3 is CASSRDRGGLQETQYF. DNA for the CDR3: TGTGCCAGCAGCCGTGACAGGGGAGGCCTCCAAGAGACCCAGTACTTC.